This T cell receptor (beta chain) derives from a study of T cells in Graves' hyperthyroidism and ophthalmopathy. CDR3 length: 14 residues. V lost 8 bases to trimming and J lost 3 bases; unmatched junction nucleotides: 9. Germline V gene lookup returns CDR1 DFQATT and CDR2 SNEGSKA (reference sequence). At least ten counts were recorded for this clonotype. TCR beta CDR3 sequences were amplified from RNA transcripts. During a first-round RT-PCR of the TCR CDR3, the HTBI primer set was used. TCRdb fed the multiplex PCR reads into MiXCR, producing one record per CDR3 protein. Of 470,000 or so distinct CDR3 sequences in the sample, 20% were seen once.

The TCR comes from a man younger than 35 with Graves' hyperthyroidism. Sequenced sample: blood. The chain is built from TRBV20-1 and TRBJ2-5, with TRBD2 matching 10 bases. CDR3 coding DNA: TGCAGTCACAGGAGCGGGGGGGCCGAAGAGACCCAGTACTTC. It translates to CSHRSGGAEETQYF.